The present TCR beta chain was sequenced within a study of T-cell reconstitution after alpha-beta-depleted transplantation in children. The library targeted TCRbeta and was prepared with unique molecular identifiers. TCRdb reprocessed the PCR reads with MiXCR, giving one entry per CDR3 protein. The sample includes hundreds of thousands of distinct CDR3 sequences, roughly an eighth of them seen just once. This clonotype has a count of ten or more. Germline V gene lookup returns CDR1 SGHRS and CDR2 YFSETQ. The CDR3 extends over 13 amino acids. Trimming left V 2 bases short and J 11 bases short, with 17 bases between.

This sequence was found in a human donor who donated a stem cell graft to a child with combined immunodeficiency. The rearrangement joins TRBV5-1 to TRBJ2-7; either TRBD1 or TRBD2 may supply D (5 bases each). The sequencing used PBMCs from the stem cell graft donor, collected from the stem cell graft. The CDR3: CASSFSWGSPKYF. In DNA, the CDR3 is TGCGCCAGCAGCTTTTCGTGGGGGTCCCCGAAGTACTTC.